This T cell receptor (beta chain) emerged from a study of technical replicates of blood from several donors. Clones were sequenced by immunoSEQ multiplex PCR, and TCRdb holds only the in-frame ones, with some missing. The sample includes 91,000 or so clones, roughly 96% of them seen just once. CDR1 SGHVS and CDR2 FNYEAQ come from the germline V gene. V was shortened by 4 bases and J by 0 bases, with 8 bases between the two germline ends. The length of the CDR3 is 14 residues. The receptor comes from a human donor in good health. Source material: T cells isolated from PBMCs. The rearrangement uses TRBV7-6 and TRBJ2-3; the D gene is possibly TRBD1 (6 bases). The CDR3 DNA follows: TGTGCCAGCAGCTCGCAGGGGAGCACAGATACGCAGTATTTT. Amino acids: CASSSQGSTDTQYF.